A selection of T cell receptor beta chains follows, all from one sample in a study of T cell responses to AZD1222 COVID-19 vaccine. Clones were sequenced by immunoSEQ multiplex PCR, and TCRdb holds only the in-frame ones, with some missing. Among around 120,000 clones listed, roughly 84% were seen once. Material: peripheral blood, obtained on day 0 of AZD1222 vaccination. The receptor set was obtained from an adult in good health. Each CDR3 is given with its conserved first and last residue. Each record gives: D gene, V gene, J gene, clone size, CDR3 protein, CDR3 DNA. D genes are given only for firm matches. The size field is filled for only some rows; it gives once, few, many or a size class.

-	TRBV5-5	TRBJ2-5	-	CASSLQQGLRETQYF	TGTGCCAGCAGCTTGCAGCAGGGGTTAAGAGAGACCCAGTACTTC
TRBD2	TRBV6-4	TRBJ2-1	many	CASSHTGGGPYNEQFF	TGTGCCAGCAGTCACACAGGCGGGGGACCCTACAATGAGCAGTTCTTC
TRBD2	TRBV5-4	TRBJ2-5	few	CASSFQLAGHQETQYF	TGTGCCAGCAGCTTCCAACTAGCGGGGCACCAAGAGACCCAGTACTTC
-	TRBV6-2/TRBV6-3	TRBJ2-3	-	CASSYSVLATISTDTQYF	TGTGCCAGCAGTTACTCGGTTCTAGCGACCATTAGCACAGATACGCAGTATTTT
TRBD1	TRBV10-3	TRBJ2-2	-	CAIEGGQGATNTGELFF	TGTGCCATCGAAGGGGGACAGGGGGCGACTAACACCGGGGAGCTGTTTTTT
TRBD1	TRBV19	TRBJ2-7	once	CASSIGAGDRSFYEQYF	TGTGCCAGTAGTATAGGCGCCGGGGACAGATCTTTCTACGAGCAGTACTTC
-	TRBV19	TRBJ1-4	-	CASRREGEKLFF	TGTGCCAGTAGACGAGAAGGTGAAAAACTGTTTTTT
TRBD1	TRBV5-1	TRBJ1-1	-	CASSLAGTGYTEAFF	TGCGCCAGCAGCTTGGCCGGGACAGGGTACACTGAAGCTTTCTTT
-	TRBV6-5	TRBJ2-3	-	CASSKEGTDTQYF	TGTGCCAGCAGTAAGGAGGGCACAGATACGCAGTATTTT
-	TRBV7-9	TRBJ1-4	-	CASSPGHNNEKLFF	TGTGCCAGCAGCCCGGGACATAATAATGAAAAACTGTTTTTT
TRBD2	TRBV9	TRBJ2-2	-	CASSRGTSSGELFF	TGTGCCAGCAGCAGAGGGACTAGCTCCGGGGAGCTGTTTTTT
-	TRBV28	TRBJ2-1	-	CASNRQSYNEQFF	TGTGCCAGCAACAGACAGTCCTACAATGAGCAGTTCTTC
TRBD1	TRBV6-6	TRBJ1-4	-	CASSTLQGGMEKLFF	TGTGCCAGCAGTACACTACAGGGGGGAATGGAGAAACTGTTTTTT
-	TRBV5-8	TRBJ1-2	-	CASSTLHSDPNYGYTF	TGTGCCAGCAGCACTCTCCACAGTGATCCTAACTATGGCTACACCTTC
-	TRBV27	TRBJ1-2	-	CASSLSWGGNYGYTF	TGTGCCAGCAGTTTATCGTGGGGGGGTAACTATGGCTACACCTTC
-	TRBV2	TRBJ1-2	-	CASSREGYGYTF	TGTGCCAGCAGCAGGGAGGGCTATGGCTACACCTTC
-	TRBV6-5	TRBJ1-6	-	CASSYDSIGYNSPLHF	TGTGCCAGCAGTTACGACAGTATTGGGTATAATTCACCCCTCCACTTT
-	TRBV5-1	TRBJ1-2	-	CASSLGAGPLGYTF	TGCGCCAGCAGCTTGGGGGCCGGACCACTCGGCTACACCTTC